The entry that follows covers one TCR beta chain sequence. Through a sample-barcoded 5' primer and a J-beta primer mix, a second PCR was run for about 6 to 12 cycles. Using its own MiXCR run on the 5' RACE reads, TCRdb lists one record per CDR3 protein. The data contain approximately 1,100,000 distinct CDR3 sequences, over 35% of them singletons. Trimming stripped 3 bases from V and 4 bases from J, with 14 bases between. The CDR3 spans 15 residues. The germline V gene encodes CDR1 MDHEN and CDR2 SYDVKM. The data derive from a study of blood T cells in healthy people across ages. There were at least 6 micrograms of total RNA extracted from every sample.

The chain recombines TRBV28 with TRBJ2-3; D might be TRBD2 (5 bases). This clonotype was sampled from a woman aged 55-75 years in good health. Sequencing was done on a sample of blood. The CDR3 bases are TGTGCCAGCAGTTTCTACACCGGAGCGGCAGATACGCAGTATTTT. It yields the protein CASSFYTGAADTQYF. Full variable domain (missing parts from reference TRBV28 and TRBJ2-3): DVKVTQSSRYLVKRTGEKVFLECVQDMDHENMFWYRQDPGLGLRLIYFSYDVKMKEKGDIPEGYSVSREKKERFSLILESASTNQTSMYLCASSFYTGAADTQYFGPGTRLTVL.